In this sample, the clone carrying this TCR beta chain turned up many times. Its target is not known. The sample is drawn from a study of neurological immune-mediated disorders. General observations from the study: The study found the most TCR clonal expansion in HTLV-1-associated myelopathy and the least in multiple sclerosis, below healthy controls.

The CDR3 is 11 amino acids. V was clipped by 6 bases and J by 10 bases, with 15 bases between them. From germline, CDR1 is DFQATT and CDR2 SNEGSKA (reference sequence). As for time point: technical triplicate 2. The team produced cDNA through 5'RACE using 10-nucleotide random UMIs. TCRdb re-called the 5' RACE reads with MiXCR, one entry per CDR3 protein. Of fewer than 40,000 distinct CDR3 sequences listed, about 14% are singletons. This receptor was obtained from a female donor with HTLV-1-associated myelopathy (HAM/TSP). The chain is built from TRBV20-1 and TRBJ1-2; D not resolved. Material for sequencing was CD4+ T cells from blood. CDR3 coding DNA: TGCAGTGCCCCATACCTGGGTTCCTACACCTTC. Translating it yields CSAPYLGSYTF.